This TCR beta chain was identified during a study of blood T cell repertoires in COVID-19. As for the study in general: Donors in the United States, Italy and Spain gave samples during acute or convalescent COVID-19. PBMCs, B-cell-depleted T cells, or T cells were the source of the cDNA or gDNA that made up the material.

Authors' analysis steps: Reference gene primer amplification gave nucleated cell count estimates. Clones were read by immunoSEQ multiplex PCR, and TCRdb kept only the in-frame ones, dropping some. Clone size and the V and J calls come from that table; the DNA yielded D and trimming. Of about 230,000 clones in the sample, 85% to 90% were seen once. Germline V gene lookup returns CDR1 MNHEY and CDR2 SMNVEV (reference sequence). The V end lost 8 bases, the J end lost 0 bases, and 19 bases lay between the germline ends. The CDR3 has 16 residues. A Seattle source enrolled patients during active infection and followed them longitudinally.

This chain uses TRBV27 with TRBJ1-2; a possible D gene is TRBD1 (5 bases). The sample was peripheral blood. The source of this sequence is a man aged 45-60 years with COVID-19, enrolled during active disease. The CDR3 nucleotides are TGTGCCAGCCGCAAGGGGTGGTCCGAGGCTAACTATGGCTACACCTTC. Translated: CASRKGWSEANYGYTF.